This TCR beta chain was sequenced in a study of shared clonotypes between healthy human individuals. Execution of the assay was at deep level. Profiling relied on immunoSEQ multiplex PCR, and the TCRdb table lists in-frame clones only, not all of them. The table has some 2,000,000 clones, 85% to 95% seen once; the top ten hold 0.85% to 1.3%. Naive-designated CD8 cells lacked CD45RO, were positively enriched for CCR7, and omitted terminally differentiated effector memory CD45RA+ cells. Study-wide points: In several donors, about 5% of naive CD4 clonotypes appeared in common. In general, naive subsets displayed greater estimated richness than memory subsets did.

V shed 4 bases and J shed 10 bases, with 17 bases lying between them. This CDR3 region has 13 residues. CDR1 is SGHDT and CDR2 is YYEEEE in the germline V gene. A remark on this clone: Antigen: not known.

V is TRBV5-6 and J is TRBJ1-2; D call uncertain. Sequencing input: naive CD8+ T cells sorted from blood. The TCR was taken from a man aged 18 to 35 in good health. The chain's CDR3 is CASSPQARELYTF. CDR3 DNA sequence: TGTGCCAGCAGCCCCCAGGCCCGGGAGCTCTACACCTTC.